The 24 T cell receptor beta chains below were found in one sample sequenced in a study of T cell responses to AZD1222 COVID-19 vaccine. Assay: immunoSEQ multiplex PCR; the TCRdb copy retains only in-frame clones and omits some. Of 90,000 to 150,000 clones listed, about 90% are singletons. The sequences come from peripheral blood, collected on day 0 of AZD1222 vaccination. These TCRs come from an adult in good health.

The sample holds one count of this clone. The chain employs TRBV15 and TRBJ2-2, with D uncertain. The CDR3 is made up of 12 amino acids. Trimming removed 1 base from V and 7 bases from J, with 4 bases in between. CDR1 is LNHNV, CDR2 YYDKDF, per germline (reference sequence). Here the CDR3 reads CATSRVGGELFF. Here the CDR3 DNA reads TGTGCCACCAGCAGAGTTGGCGGGGAGCTGTTTTTT.

CDR3 sequence: CASSQFLGWAASPLHF. CDR3 DNA sequence: TGTGCCAGCAGCCAATTTTTAGGGTGGGCAGCCTCACCCCTCCACTTT. This chain uses TRBV14 with TRBJ1-6; D is ambiguous. The V gene lost 2 bases and the J gene lost 10 bases, with 18 bases spanning the gap. CDR3 length: 16 residues. In germline, CDR1 is SGHDN, CDR2 FVKESK.

J is TRBJ1-1 and V is TRBV19, with unresolved D. V was pared by 3 bases and J by 1 base, with 9 bases between. The CDR3 length is 14 residues. Germline lookup yields CDR1 LNHDA and CDR2 SQIVND (reference sequence). CDR3 in DNA: TGTGCCAGTAGTATCGAGCTTTGGAACACTGAAGCTTTCTTT. Its protein product is CASSIELWNTEAFF.

This clone was recorded only once. This chain links TRBV14 with TRBJ2-1, with 7 bases lining up with TRBD2. In germline, CDR1 is SGHDN, CDR2 FVKESK. This CDR3 region has 17 residues. Trimming took 0 bases from V and 7 from J; bases not matched to a gene: 12. The CDR3 loop is CASSQDVVGRALNEQFF. DNA for the CDR3: TGTGCCAGCAGCCAAGATGTGGTGGGGAGGGCCTTGAATGAGCAGTTCTTC.

This chain connects TRBV6-5 to TRBJ2-1, with TRBD2 identical over 12 bases. The V segment lost 4 bases and the J segment 6 bases; nucleotides outside the gene matches: 4. The CDR3 has 15 residues. The germline V gene encodes CDR1 MNHEY and CDR2 SVGAGI. In DNA, the CDR3 is TGTGCCAGCAGTTTGCTAGCGGGGGGGCTCAATGAGCAGTTCTTC. It specifies CASSLLAGGLNEQFF.

The chain couples TRBV6-5 to TRBJ1-2; D is ambiguous. The CDR3 length is 14 residues. The germline V gene has CDR1 MNHEY and CDR2 SVGAGI. Trimming took off 6 bases at V and 0 bases at J, with 11 bases between the two ends. The CDR3 spells CASRSPPPNYGYTF. The CDR3 DNA follows: TGTGCCAGCAGATCACCGCCCCCTAACTATGGCTACACCTTC.

The chain is built from TRBV6-4 and TRBJ2-2, with 9 positions matching TRBD1. There are 14 residues in the CDR3. The germline V gene has CDR1 MRHNA and CDR2 SNTAGT. The J segment lost 3 bases and the V segment lost 4 bases, leaving 0 bases of the junction unmatched. The CDR3 DNA sequence: TGTGCCAGCAGTGGGACAGGGGACACCGGGGAGCTGTTTTTT. It encodes CASSGTGDTGELFF.

The chain uses TRBV30 and TRBJ2-7, with a possible D match to TRBD1 (5 bases). The V gene lost 0 bases and the J gene lost 2 bases, with 8 bases spanning the gap. There are 13 residues in the CDR3. Germline CDR1 GTSNPN, CDR2 SVGIG (reference sequence). CDR3 sequence reads: CAWSVKGPYEQYF. In nucleotides, the CDR3 is TGTGCCTGGAGTGTAAAGGGGCCCTACGAGCAGTACTTC. The full variable domain, in which reference TRBV30 and TRBJ2-7 provide the parts outside the CDR3, is SQTIHQWPATLVQPVGSPLSLECTVEGTSNPNLYWYRQAAGRGLQLLFYSVGIGQISSEVPQNLSASRPQDRQFILSSKKLLLSDSGFYLCAWSVKGPYEQYFGPGTRLTVT.

The chain combines TRBV28 with TRBJ2-1; 9 bases align to TRBD2. Losses at the gene ends were 3 bases for V and 8 bases for J; bases not matched to a gene: 2. Germline V lookup: CDR1 MDHEN, CDR2 SYDVKM. The CDR3 is 13 amino acids. The CDR3 loop is CASSFGGRDEQFF. The CDR3 region has the DNA TGTGCCAGCAGTTTCGGCGGGAGGGATGAGCAGTTCTTC.

The rearrangement joins TRBV30 to TRBJ1-2, with a weak D call TRBD1 (5 bases). Trimming took 0 bases from V and 2 from J, leaving 7 bases between them. Germline V lookup: CDR1 GTSNPN, CDR2 SVGIG (reference sequence). The CDR3 extends over 13 amino acids. The CDR3 here is CAWSVWGNYGYTF. In DNA, the CDR3 is TGTGCCTGGAGTGTATGGGGGAACTATGGCTACACCTTC. The whole variable domain, remainder taken from reference TRBV30 and TRBJ1-2, is SQTIHQWPATLVQPVGSPLSLECTVEGTSNPNLYWYRQAAGRGLQLLFYSVGIGQISSEVPQNLSASRPQDRQFILSSKKLLLSDSGFYLCAWSVWGNYGYTFGSGTRLTVV.

This clone appeared once. The rearrangement joins TRBV19 to TRBJ2-6, with 8 nucleotides matching TRBD1. CDR3 length equals 16 residues. CDR1 LNHDA and CDR2 SQIVND come from the germline V gene (reference sequence). V lost 5 bases, J lost 2 bases, and 5 bases stayed unmatched. DNA for the CDR3: TGTGCCAGTAGTTTTCAGGGGGCTACTGGGGCCAACGTCCTGACTTTC. As protein: CASSFQGATGANVLTF.

This clone was counted once. The chain employs TRBV6-1 and TRBJ2-7; perhaps TRBD1 as D (6 bases). Deletions cut 4 bases from V and 3 bases from J, with 22 bases between. The CDR3 covers 17 residues. The germline CDR1 and CDR2 sequences are MNHNS and SASEGT. The CDR3 DNA is TGTGCCAGCAGTGCAAGCGAGGGGACAAGGGCGGACTACGAGCAGTACTTC. Amino acids: CASSASEGTRADYEQYF.

V and J are TRBV7-9 and TRBJ1-6; 8 positions match TRBD1. Trimming cost V 0 bases and J 9 bases; bases outside gene matches: 4. Germline-derived CDR1 and CDR2 are SEHNR and FQNEAQ (reference sequence). The CDR3 covers 15 residues. CDR3 nucleotides: TGTGCCAGCAGCTTAGCGGCAGGGGGCGGTTCACCCCTCCACTTT. It is translated as CASSLAAGGGSPLHF.

V is TRBV5-1 and J is TRBJ2-2, with 7 positions matching TRBD1. This CDR3 is built from 14 residues. The J segment lost 2 bases and the V segment lost 7 bases, leaving 5 bases of the junction unmatched. Germline assignment: CDR1 SGHRS and CDR2 YFSETQ. CDR3 DNA sequence: TGCGCCAGCCTCGGACAGGATAACACCGGGGAGCTGTTTTTT. This codes for CASLGQDNTGELFF.

The rearrangement uses TRBV19 and TRBJ1-4; D possibly corresponds to TRBD1 (5 bases). The CDR3 is made up of 16 amino acids. Germline V lookup: CDR1 LNHDA, CDR2 SQIVND (reference sequence). Trimming removed 3 bases from V and 0 bases from J, with 11 bases in between. This chain's CDR3 is CASSIGAVATNEKLFF. The DNA of the CDR3 is TGTGCCAGTAGTATCGGGGCAGTCGCAACTAATGAAAAACTGTTTTTT.

The rearrangement links TRBV27 to TRBJ2-2, with 7 positions matching TRBD1. This CDR3 spans 16 amino acids. CDR1 MNHEY and CDR2 SMNVEV come from the germline V gene (reference sequence). V was clipped by 5 bases and J by 1 base; unmatched bases: 7. In nucleotides, the CDR3 is TGTGCCAGCAGTACAGGACAGGTAGGGAACACCGGGGAGCTGTTTTTT. It is translated as CASSTGQVGNTGELFF.

The genes are TRBV5-8 and TRBJ1-1, with 8 bases matching TRBD1. This CDR3 is built from 17 residues. V lost 4 bases, J lost 0 bases, and 11 bases stayed unmatched. Germline values: CDR1 SGHTS, CDR2 YDEGEE. CDR3: CASSPGQVLDMNTEAFF. In DNA form, the CDR3 reads TGTGCCAGCAGCCCGGGACAGGTGCTGGACATGAACACTGAAGCTTTCTTT.

The CDR3 spells CASSLRPPTSGRNNEQFF. CDR3 coding DNA: TGCGCCAGCAGCCTCCGGCCTCCGACTAGCGGGAGGAACAATGAGCAGTTCTTC. This rearrangement joins TRBV5-1 to TRBJ2-1; 13 bases fit TRBD2. The germline gives CDR1 SGHRS, CDR2 YFSETQ. The trim removed 4 bases at V and 5 bases at J, leaving 12 bases unmatched. This CDR3 has 18 residues.

The J gene is TRBJ1-2, the V gene TRBV9; no definite D call. From germline, CDR1 is SGDLS and CDR2 YYNGEE. This CDR3 has 15 amino acids. Trimming removed 0 bases from V and 4 bases from J, with 13 bases in between. This CDR3 reads CASSVGKGLTYGYTF. The CDR3 DNA is TGTGCCAGCAGCGTAGGAAAGGGTTTAACCTATGGCTACACCTTC. Filled out from reference TRBV9 and TRBJ1-2, the complete variable domain reads DSGVTQTPKHLITATGQRVTLRCSPRSGDLSVYWYQQSLDQGLQFLIQYYNGEERAKGNILERFSAQQFPDLHSELNLSSLELGDSALYFCASSVGKGLTYGYTFGSGTRLTVV.

The CDR3 is CASSFSKSYEQYF. The CDR3 DNA reads as TGTGCCAGCAGTTTTAGTAAATCCTACGAGCAGTACTTC. J is TRBJ2-7 and V is TRBV28; D is unclear. The CDR3 is made up of 13 amino acids. V was trimmed by 3 bases and J by 1 base, leaving 7 bases between them. The germline V gene has CDR1 MDHEN and CDR2 SYDVKM.

The chain joins TRBV7-2 to TRBJ2-7; 8 positions match TRBD1. This CDR3 has 12 residues. The J segment lost 13 bases and the V segment lost 6 bases, leaving 11 bases of the junction unmatched. Germline CDR1 reads SGHTA; CDR2 reads FQGNSA. The CDR3 nucleotides are TGTGCCAGCAGGACCATCCCGGGACAGGAATACTTC. Protein sequence: CASRTIPGQEYF.

The gene calls are TRBV19 and TRBJ2-1, with 9 bases that match TRBD1. This CDR3 has 13 amino acids. Unmatched junction bases numbered 5, after V lost 5 bases and J lost 9 bases. Germline lookup yields CDR1 LNHDA and CDR2 SQIVND (reference sequence). The CDR3 DNA reads as TGTGCCAGTAGTCGGGACAGGGTAGGTGAGCAGTTCTTC. Its translation: CASSRDRVGEQFF.

The chain couples TRBV19 to TRBJ2-7, with TRBD2 as a possible D gene (5 bases). CDR3 size: 14 residues. Germline CDR1 LNHDA, CDR2 SQIVND (reference sequence). V shed 3 bases and J shed 0 bases, with 9 bases lying between them. The CDR3: CASSMVGVSYEQYF. In nucleotides, the CDR3 is TGTGCCAGTAGTATGGTGGGAGTCTCCTACGAGCAGTACTTC.

The V gene is TRBV6-2 or TRBV6-3, the J gene TRBJ2-2; 7 bases fit TRBD2. The CDR3 runs to 17 residues. V was clipped by 6 bases and J by 2 bases; unmatched bases: 12. Germline V lookup: CDR1 MNHEY, CDR2 SVGEGT. The CDR3 nucleotides read TGTGCCAGCAGCCTCAGCGGGGTGGGTCGTAACACCGGGGAGCTGTTTTTT. Its translation: CASSLSGVGRNTGELFF.